This TCR beta chain was identified during a study of blood T cell repertoires in COVID-19. The overall study: From the United States, Italy and Spain came samples of acute and convalescent COVID-19. PBMCs, B-cell-depleted T cells, or T cells provided the cDNA or gDNA that made up the material.

The germline CDR1 and CDR2 sequences are SGHDT and YYEEEE. The CDR3 is 14 residues long. V was clipped by 1 base and J by 5 bases; unmatched bases: 3. Original data processing: Nucleated cell counts were estimated from reference gene primer amplification. The assay was immunoSEQ multiplex PCR, and TCRdb's table has in-frame clones only and misses some. V and J calls and clone size are copied from that table; D and trimming were computed from the DNA. The sample carries some 100,000 clones, about 90% recorded once. The TCR was taken from a man between 25 and 39 years old in a cohort sampled during active COVID-19. The V gene is TRBV5-6, the J gene TRBJ1-2, with 9 bases aligning to TRBD1. Material: peripheral blood. The CDR3, as DNA: TGTGCCAGCAGCTTGCCGGGACAGGGTTATGGCTACACCTTC. Translation gives CASSLPGQGYGYTF.